This is a list of T cell receptor beta chains from one sample in a study of CD8 T cells in Susac syndrome. From the immunoSEQ multiplex PCR reads, TCRdb called clonotypes with MiXCR, one entry per CDR3 protein. The sample lists around 190,000 distinct CDR3 sequences, 85% to 95% occurring once. The sequenced sample was CD4+ T cells from PBMCs. These receptors all stem from a human donor in good health. Each CDR3 is given with its conserved first and last residue. D genes are given only for firm matches. Where a row states a size, it is once, few, many or the class of an expanded clone; other rows omit it.

j_call	v_call	d_call	clone_size	cdr3_aa	cdr3_nt
TRBJ1-2	TRBV3-1	-	-	CASSQAAFYGYTF	TGTGCCAGCAGCCAAGCGGCGTTCTATGGCTACACCTTC
TRBJ2-1	TRBV18	TRBD2	-	CASSPRLADYNEQFF	TGTGCCAGCTCACCAAGGCTAGCGGACTACAATGAGCAGTTCTTC
TRBJ2-5	TRBV7-2	-	once	CASSFGRGVETQYF	TGTGCCAGCAGCTTCGGGCGCGGCGTGGAGACCCAGTACTTC
TRBJ2-3	TRBV7-2	-	once	CASTHLTVASTDTQYF	TGTGCCAGCACCCATTTAACGGTAGCTAGCACAGATACGCAGTATTTT
TRBJ2-5	TRBV18	TRBD2	-	CASSPSGGHSKETQYF	TGTGCCAGCTCACCAAGCGGGGGACACTCAAAAGAGACCCAGTACTTC
TRBJ1-2	TRBV25-1	-	-	CASSDFPGGGYTF	TGTGCCAGCAGTGATTTCCCAGGCGGTGGCTACACCTTC
TRBJ1-2	TRBV3-1	TRBD1	-	CASWDRGQEANYGYTF	TGTGCCAGCTGGGACAGGGGGCAGGAAGCTAACTATGGCTACACCTTC
TRBJ2-1	TRBV10-3	-	-	CAISREGPSKDNEQFF	TGTGCCATCAGCCGAGAGGGACCCAGTAAGGACAATGAGCAGTTCTTC
TRBJ1-1	TRBV5-1	-	-	CASSSSGVATEAFF	TGCGCCAGCAGCTCCTCCGGGGTTGCGACTGAAGCTTTCTTT
TRBJ1-5	TRBV3-1	TRBD1	-	CASSQTGQGAGNQPQHF	TGTGCCAGCAGCCAAACCGGACAGGGTGCGGGCAATCAGCCCCAGCATTTT
TRBJ2-7	TRBV7-2	-	-	CASSLQGKSYEQYF	TGTGCCAGCAGCTTACAGGGAAAATCCTACGAGCAGTACTTC
TRBJ1-3	TRBV29-1	-	-	CSGLNSGNTIYF	TGCAGCGGCTTAAACTCTGGAAACACCATATATTTT
TRBJ2-3	TRBV23-1	-	-	CASSQSWGTKYF	TGCGCCAGCAGTCAAAGTTGGGGGACAAAGTATTTT
TRBJ1-2	TRBV20-1	-	-	CSALQPPGEARTF	TGCAGTGCCCTACAGCCTCCCGGGGAAGCTCGTACCTTC
TRBJ1-2	TRBV24-1	-	-	CATSEDGTYGYTF	TGTGCCACCAGTGAAGACGGGACTTATGGCTACACCTTC
TRBJ2-3	TRBV30	-	-	CAWSGLSPSTDTQYF	TGTGCCTGGAGCGGACTGAGCCCTAGCACAGATACGCAGTATTTT
TRBJ2-2	TRBV3-1	-	-	CASSPLAQGITGELFF	TGTGCCAGCAGCCCCCTGGCACAGGGAATTACCGGGGAGCTGTTTTTT
TRBJ1-1	TRBV29-1	TRBD1	once	CSLLGQGARNTEAFF	TGCAGCCTGCTAGGGCAGGGGGCACGGAACACTGAAGCTTTCTTT
TRBJ1-2	TRBV28	-	-	CASREKANYGYTF	TGTGCCAGCAGGGAAAAAGCTAACTATGGCTACACCTTC
TRBJ1-2	TRBV30	-	-	CAWTGVNYGYTF	TGTGCCTGGACAGGTGTTAACTATGGCTACACCTTC
TRBJ1-1	TRBV3-1	-	-	CASSQDGARATLFF	TGTGCCAGCAGCCAAGATGGGGCCCGGGCAACGCTTTTCTTT
TRBJ2-7	TRBV7-9	-	-	CASSADFYEQYF	TGTGCCAGCAGCGCGGACTTCTACGAGCAGTACTTC
TRBJ2-1	TRBV30	TRBD2	-	CAFSTSGSLNEQFF	TGTGCCTTTTCAACTAGCGGGAGTCTGAATGAGCAGTTCTTC
TRBJ1-6	TRBV20-1	TRBD1	-	CSASRQGAPPLHF	TGCAGTGCTTCCCGACAGGGGGCCCCACCCCTCCACTTT
TRBJ2-3	TRBV30	-	-	CAWSFRLLDTQYF	TGTGCCTGGAGTTTCCGACTCCTAGATACGCAGTATTTT
TRBJ2-7	TRBV7-2	-	-	CASSLVRTLVYEQYF	TGTGCCAGCAGCTTAGTGAGGACCCTTGTCTACGAGCAGTACTTC
TRBJ2-3	TRBV25-1	-	-	CASGTQGRITDTQYF	TGTGCCAGTGGGACCCAGGGGAGGATCACAGATACGCAGTATTTT
TRBJ2-7	TRBV27	-	-	CASTGGGVNEQYF	TGTGCCAGCACTGGGGGCGGCGTGAACGAGCAGTACTTC
TRBJ2-1	TRBV5-1	TRBD2	-	CASSHTTSGRYTYNEQFF	TGCGCCAGCAGCCATACGACTAGCGGGAGGTATACCTACAATGAGCAGTTCTTC
TRBJ1-2	TRBV20-1	TRBD1	-	CSARDRTGGSGYTF	TGCAGTGCTAGAGATCGGACAGGGGGTAGTGGCTACACCTTC
TRBJ2-2	TRBV24-1	-	-	CATSDPSESTGELFF	TGTGCCACCAGTGATCCTAGCGAGAGCACCGGGGAGCTGTTTTTT
TRBJ2-2	TRBV27	-	-	CASSLSGQIRTGELFF	TGTGCCAGCAGTTTATCAGGACAGATTCGGACCGGGGAGCTGTTTTTT
TRBJ2-2	TRBV24-1	-	-	CATSDLNTGSDTGELFF	TGTGCCACCAGTGATTTAAACACCGGGAGCGACACCGGGGAGCTGTTTTTT
TRBJ2-5	TRBV7-3	TRBD2	-	CASSPLAGTQETQYF	TGTGCCAGCAGCCCGTTAGCGGGAACCCAAGAGACCCAGTACTTC
TRBJ2-1	TRBV2	-	-	CASANNEQFF	TGTGCCAGCGCTAACAATGAGCAGTTCTTC
TRBJ2-5	TRBV9	-	-	CASSVGPRDEETQYF	TGTGCCAGCAGCGTAGGACCTCGGGATGAAGAGACCCAGTACTTC
TRBJ2-1	TRBV28	-	-	CASSLSRVANEQFF	TGTGCCAGCAGTTTGTCCAGGGTGGCCAATGAGCAGTTCTTC
TRBJ1-2	TRBV27	-	-	CASSLTWTGNYGYTF	TGTGCCAGCAGCCTGACCTGGACGGGTAACTATGGCTACACCTTC
TRBJ1-5	TRBV20-1	-	-	CSAIHRANQPQHF	TGCAGTGCCATCCACAGGGCCAATCAGCCCCAGCATTTT
TRBJ1-1	TRBV7-9	-	-	CASRQFSGATEAFF	TGTGCCAGCAGGCAATTTTCAGGGGCCACTGAAGCTTTCTTT
TRBJ1-6	TRBV6-5	-	-	CASSTDRGGSPLHF	TGTGCCAGCAGTACGGACAGAGGAGGTTCACCCCTCCACTTT